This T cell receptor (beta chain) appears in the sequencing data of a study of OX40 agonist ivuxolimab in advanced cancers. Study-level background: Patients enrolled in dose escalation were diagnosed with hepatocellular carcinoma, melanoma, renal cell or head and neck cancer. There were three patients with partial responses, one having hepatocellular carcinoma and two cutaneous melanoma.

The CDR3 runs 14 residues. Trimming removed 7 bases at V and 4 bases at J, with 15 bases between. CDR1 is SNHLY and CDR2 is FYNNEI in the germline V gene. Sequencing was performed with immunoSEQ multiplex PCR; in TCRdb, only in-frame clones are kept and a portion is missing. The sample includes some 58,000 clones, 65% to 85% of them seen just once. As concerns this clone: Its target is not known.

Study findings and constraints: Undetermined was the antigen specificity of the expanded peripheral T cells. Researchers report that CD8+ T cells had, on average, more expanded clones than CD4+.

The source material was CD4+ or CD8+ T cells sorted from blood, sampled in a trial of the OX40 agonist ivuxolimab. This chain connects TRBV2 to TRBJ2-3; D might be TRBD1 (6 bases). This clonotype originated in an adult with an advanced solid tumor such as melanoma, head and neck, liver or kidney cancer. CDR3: CASTSQGYADTQYF. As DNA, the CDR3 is TGTGCCAGCACCAGTCAGGGGTATGCAGATACGCAGTATTTT.